The entry below gives a single T cell receptor beta chain sequence along with its context. Its specificity is unknown. TCRdb called the reads again in MiXCR, with one record for every CDR3 protein. The sample contains about 130,000 distinct CDR3 sequences, 30% to 40% of which appear only once. V was pared by 6 bases and J by 4 bases, with 1 base of the junction left unmatched. The CDR3 has 14 amino acids. Germline lookup yields CDR1 MNHEY and CDR2 SMNVEV (reference sequence). This record belongs to a study of T cell repertoires in cytomegalovirus infection. Study in general: In the study, CMV epitopes included recently identified HLA-C-restricted and well-studied HLA-B-restricted ones. Public TCR beta signatures indicated both CMV infection and matching HLA type.

Points from the study as a whole: Clonotype analysis showed dominance of the ex vivo response by HLA-C-restricted CMV-specific TCR beta clonotypes.

This receptor was obtained from a human donor in good health (CMV status not recorded). Some clones in this sample may be carry-over from other donors' samples. The sample was CD8+ T cells from cultured PBMCs, taken from culture after CMV antigen stimulation. V is TRBV27 and J is TRBJ2-1, with 12 positions matching TRBD2. Here the CDR3 DNA reads TGTGCCAGCAGGACTAGCGGGGGATACAATGAGCAGTTCTTC. It encodes CASRTSGGYNEQFF.